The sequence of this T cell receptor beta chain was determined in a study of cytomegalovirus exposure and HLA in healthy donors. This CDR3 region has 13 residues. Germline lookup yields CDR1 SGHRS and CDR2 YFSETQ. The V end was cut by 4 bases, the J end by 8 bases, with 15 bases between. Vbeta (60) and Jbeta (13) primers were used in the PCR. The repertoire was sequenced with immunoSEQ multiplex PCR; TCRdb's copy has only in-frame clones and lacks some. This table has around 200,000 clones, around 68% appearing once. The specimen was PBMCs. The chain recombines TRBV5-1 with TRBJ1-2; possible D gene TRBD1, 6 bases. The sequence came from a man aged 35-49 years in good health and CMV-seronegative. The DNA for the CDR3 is TGCGCCAGCAGCCCCACGGGGGGCGAGGGCTACACCTTC. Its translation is CASSPTGGEGYTF. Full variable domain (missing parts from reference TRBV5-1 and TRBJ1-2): KAGVTQTPRYLIKTRGQQVTLSCSPISGHRSVSWYQQTPGQGLQFLFEYFSETQRNKGNFPGRFSGRQFSNSRSEMNVSTLELGDSALYLCASSPTGGEGYTFGSGTRLTVV.